These 8 T cell receptor beta chains were sequenced from one sample in a study of cytomegalovirus exposure and HLA in healthy donors. With 60 Vbeta and 13 Jbeta primers, the PCR was carried out. Only in-frame clones appear in the TCRdb table, and some are missing; sequencing was by immunoSEQ multiplex PCR. The table lists some 80,000 clones. Sequencing was performed on PBMCs. The receptor set was obtained from a middle-aged man in good health and CMV-seropositive.

V usage is TRBV7-2 and J usage is TRBJ2-3; no firm D call. The CDR3 extends over 12 amino acids. Trimming pared 2 bases from V and 5 bases from J, leaving 5 bases between. Germline CDR1 and CDR2: SGHTA and FQGNSA. In DNA form, the CDR3 reads TGTGCCAGCAGCTTATTCGGAGATACGCAGTATTTT. It specifies CASSLFGDTQYF.

The V and J genes are TRBV9 and TRBJ2-1; 10 nucleotides align to TRBD2. Germline V gene sequence: CDR1 SGDLS, CDR2 YYNGEE. CDR3 length: 14 residues. V dropped 4 bases and J dropped 7; count of bases not matched to a gene: 5. CDR3 bases: TGTGCCAGCAGCCCTAGCGGGGGAGTTAATGAGCAGTTCTTC. Amino acids: CASSPSGGVNEQFF.

This chain uses TRBV5-4 with TRBJ1-2; tentative D call: TRBD1 (6 bases). V was trimmed by 0 bases and J by 4 bases, leaving 16 bases between them. The CDR3 covers 16 residues. Germline values: CDR1 SGHNT, CDR2 YYREEE (reference sequence). The CDR3 sequence: CASSLAGGARGYGYTF. The CDR3 coding sequence is TGTGCCAGCAGCTTGGCGGGGGGCGCGCGGGGCTATGGCTACACCTTC.

The chain combines TRBV5-8 with TRBJ2-1, with D maybe TRBD1 (6 bases). Germline CDR1 SGHTS, CDR2 YDEGEE. CDR3 length: 13 residues. Trimming took 1 base from V and 12 from J, leaving 14 bases between them. The CDR3: CASSLYRVPGQFF. CDR3 DNA sequence: TGTGCCAGCAGCTTGTACAGGGTCCCCGGGCAGTTCTTC.

The chain couples TRBV4-1 to TRBJ1-2; 7 bases agree with TRBD1. Germline V lookup: CDR1 MGHRA, CDR2 YSYEKL. The junction had 13 bases not matched to a gene; V was cut back by 4 bases and J by 5 bases. The CDR3 is made up of 16 amino acids. The CDR3 loop reads CASSPSNRGIGYGYTF. The CDR3 DNA is TGCGCCAGCAGCCCCTCTAACAGGGGAATTGGGTATGGCTACACCTTC.

The V gene is TRBV4-1, the J gene TRBJ2-2; 13 bases align to TRBD2. Trimming at V came to 3 bases and at J to 5 bases, leaving 15 bases not matched to a gene. The germline V gene has CDR1 MGHRA and CDR2 YSYEKL. There are 20 residues in the CDR3. This chain's CDR3 is CASSQVGLAGESMRTGELFF. The CDR3, as DNA: TGCGCCAGCAGCCAGGTTGGACTAGCGGGAGAATCAATGAGGACCGGGGAGCTGTTTTTT.

The CDR3 spells CASSFGTHYGYTF. The CDR3 nucleotides read TGTGCCAGCAGCTTCGGGACTCACTATGGCTACACCTTC. This sequence joins TRBV11-2 and TRBJ1-2, with D possibly being TRBD1 (5 bases). V was pared by 3 bases and J by 3 bases, with 8 bases between. This CDR3 is built from 13 residues. CDR1 and CDR2 from the germline V gene are SGHAT and FQNNGV.

The gene calls are TRBV28 and TRBJ2-1; the match to TRBD1 covers 9 bases. V was pared by 5 bases and J by 8 bases, with 10 bases of the junction left unmatched. The CDR3 loop spans 15 amino acids. The germline V gene has CDR1 MDHEN and CDR2 SYDVKM. CDR3 in amino acids: CASSTPGQGYDEQFF. CDR3 in DNA: TGTGCCAGCAGTACCCCGGGACAGGGTTACGATGAGCAGTTCTTC. Full variable domain (remainder filled in from reference TRBV28 and TRBJ2-1): DVKVTQSSRYLVKRTGEKVFLECVQDMDHENMFWYRQDPGLGLRLIYFSYDVKMKEKGDIPEGYSVSREKKERFSLILESASTNQTSMYLCASSTPGQGYDEQFFGPGTRLTVL.